This record covers a single T cell receptor beta chain. RNA transcripts yielded amplified TCR beta CDR3 regions. Primed by the HTBI set, a first-round RT-PCR was run on the TCR CDR3. TCRdb re-called the multiplex PCR reads with MiXCR, one entry per CDR3 protein. In the table there are fewer than 800,000 distinct CDR3 sequences, around 17% of which are singletons. This sample is drawn from a study of T cells in Graves' hyperthyroidism and ophthalmopathy. With 4 bases removed from V and 1 base from J, the gap between germline ends came to 11 bases. CDR1 and CDR2 (germline): SGHRS, YFSETQ. This CDR3 is 14 amino acids long.

The rearrangement links TRBV5-1 to TRBJ1-1; D ambiguous. This clonotype originated in a man aged 18 to 35 with Graves' hyperthyroidism. The sequenced sample was blood. This CDR3 is CASSQPTGNTEAFF. Written as DNA, the CDR3 is TGCGCCAGCAGCCAACCCACGGGGAACACTGAAGCTTTCTTT.